This paragraph covers one T cell receptor (beta chain) sequence. This specimen belongs to a study of low-dose radiotherapy and immunotherapy resistance in tumors. In germline, CDR1 is SGHAT, CDR2 FQNNGV. Trimming left V 5 bases short and J 2 bases short, with 13 bases between. CDR3 length: 14 residues. Time point given: after trial treatment. Regarding treatment: LDRT plus nivolumab, ipilimumab, low-dose cyclophosphamide and aspirin (RACIN trial). Both TCRalpha and TCRbeta chains were reverse transcribed with V-gene-specific primers. PCR amplification of the TCRs was performed with Phusion for 20 PCR cycles, and it relied on a constant-region primer together with a V-primer adapter. TCRdb re-derived calls from the reads in MiXCR, one entry per CDR3 protein. The table has around 60,000 distinct CDR3 sequences, about 25% seen once.

The chain links TRBV11-2 to TRBJ2-7; possibly TRBD2 for D (6 bases). Sequenced here: PBMCs, sampled after low-dose radiotherapy plus immunotherapy. This TCR came from a male donor with prostate cancer. CDR3 DNA: TGTGCCAGCAGCCAGACTTGGGGGGCCTACGAGCAGTACTTC. Translation: CASSQTWGAYEQYF.